These 5 T cell receptor beta chains were sequenced from one sample in a study of response to subunit inactivated influenza vaccine. Via MiXCR, TCRdb re-called the RT-PCR reads, giving one row per CDR3 protein. This sample carries about 700,000 distinct CDR3 sequences, less than 20% of them seen once, and the ten largest clones take around 10%. The sequences come from PBMCs from blood, collected 12 days after vaccination. Receptors originate from a man aged 45-60 years who received an inactivated influenza vaccine.

Details on this clonotype: This may be a read error, as it is one base from a much larger clone. J is TRBJ2-2 and V is TRBV5-1; weak D call: TRBD1 (5 bases). Germline CDR1 reads SGHRS; CDR2 reads YFSETQ. The CDR3 has 14 residues. V lost 0 bases to trimming and J lost 7 bases, with 10 bases between them. CDR3 sequence: CASSLADSSGELFF. The CDR3 DNA is TGCGCCAGCAGCTTGGCCGACAGCAGCGGGGAGCTGTTTTTT. Complete variable domain (other parts from reference TRBV5-1 and TRBJ2-2): KAGVTQTPRYLIKTRGQQVTLSCSPISGHRSVSWYQQTPGQGLQFLFEYFSETQRNKGNFPGRFSGRQFSNSRSEMNVSTLELGDSALYLCASSLADSSGELFFGEGSRLTVL.

In its sample, this clonotype was seen many times. CDR3 DNA: TGCAGCGTCCTTATACCGGGACAGGGGGCAGACACCGGGGAGCTGTTTTTT. This translates into CSVLIPGQGADTGELFF. The rearrangement uses TRBV29-1 and TRBJ2-2, with 12 positions matching TRBD1. This CDR3 is 17 amino acids long. Trimming at V came to 6 bases and at J to 3 bases, leaving 11 bases not matched to a gene. The V gene's germline CDR1 is SQVTM and CDR2 ANQGSEA.

This clonotype showed up just a few times. The genes are TRBV20-1 and TRBJ2-7; 8 bases line up with TRBD1. Germline assignment: CDR1 DFQATT and CDR2 SNEGSKA (reference sequence). J lost 2 bases, V lost 4 bases, and 7 bases had no gene match. The CDR3 has 14 residues. CDR3 DNA: TGCAGTGCTATGTTGACAGGGGCCACCTACGAGCAGTACTTC. This codes for CSAMLTGATYEQYF.

This clonotype turned up a few times. The chain is built from TRBV11-2 and TRBJ2-7; D is possibly TRBD1 (5 bases). Trimming shortened V by 1 base and J by 3 bases, and 13 bases separated the two germline ends. The CDR3 runs 15 residues. The germline CDR1 and CDR2 sequences are SGHAT and FQNNGV. The CDR3 loop reads CASSLARASFYEQYF. CDR3 DNA sequence: TGTGCCAGCAGCTTAGCCAGGGCCTCATTCTACGAGCAGTACTTC.

The chain couples TRBV10-3 to TRBJ1-5; D possibly corresponds to TRBD1 (6 bases). V was cut by 4 bases and J by 4 bases, with 8 bases left in between. The CDR3 has 13 residues. Germline V gene lookup returns CDR1 ENHRY and CDR2 SYGVKD. This CDR3 reads CAISGQGNQPQHF. DNA for the CDR3: TGTGCCATCAGTGGGCAGGGGAATCAGCCCCAGCATTTT.